The 32 T cell receptor beta chains given below trace back to one sample, sequenced in a study of regulatory T cells in long-lasting Graves disease. The time point here: newly diagnosed GD, antithyroid drugs for less than 3 months. RNA from PBMCs was the source of the TCR library. Sequencing libraries for TCR beta were prepared with iRepertoire HTBI primers and Arm-PCR of CDR3 regions. TCRdb fed the multiplex PCR reads into MiXCR, producing one record per CDR3 protein. The sample has around 250,000 distinct CDR3 sequences; 20% are singletons. This specimen consisted of peripheral blood mononuclear cells (PBMCs), obtained at new diagnosis, from a patient treated with antithyroid drugs. Receptors were obtained from a female donor with Graves disease.

About this clonotype itself: A far larger clone is only one base removed, so a read error is likely. This chain uses TRBV12-3 or TRBV12-4 with TRBJ2-7; TRBD2 might be the D (5 bases). This CDR3 is 16 amino acids long. In DNA, the CDR3 is TGTGCCAGCAGTTACTCGAATCCAGCGGCGGCCTACGAGCAGTGCTTC. It codes for CASSYSNPAAAYEQCF.

This clonotype was counted ten times or more. The genes are TRBV5-5 and TRBJ1-2; possibly TRBD1 for D (5 bases). The CDR3 is made up of 12 amino acids. The V gene lost 4 bases and the J gene lost 4 bases, with 8 bases spanning the gap. Germline V gene sequence: CDR1 SGHKS, CDR2 YYEKEE (reference sequence). The CDR3 loop reads CASSVDSYGYTF. CDR3 DNA: TGTGCCAGCAGCGTTGACAGCTATGGCTACACCTTC.

At least ten counts were recorded for this clonotype. This chain uses TRBV7-2 with TRBJ1-1, with a tentative D call TRBD1 (6 bases). This CDR3 has 14 residues. Germline CDR1 is SGHTA and CDR2 is FQGNSA. Between the trimmed V and J ends, which lost 5 bases and 7 bases, there was a span of 17 bases. CDR3 loop: CASSPADSRGEAFF. CDR3 coding DNA: TGTGCCAGCAGCCCCGCGGACAGTAGAGGTGAAGCTTTCTTT.

Turning to this clonotype: A far larger clone is one nucleotide away, so this likely arose from a read error. V gene TRBV11-2 combines with J gene TRBJ2-1; 7 positions match TRBD2. CDR3 length: 14 residues. Unmatched junction bases numbered 8, after V lost 7 bases and J lost 5 bases. CDR1 SGHAT and CDR2 FQNNGV come from the germline V gene. The CDR3 region is CASNDSGTDNEQFF. CDR3 DNA sequence: TGTGCCAGCAACGACAGCGGGACTGACAATGAGCAGTTCTTC.

On this clonotype: It differs at one base from a far larger clone, so likely a read error. The chain links TRBV7-2 to TRBJ2-3; 9 bases align to TRBD2. The J call is uncertain, as TRBJ2-5 better fits the DNA end. This CDR3 spans 15 amino acids. The germline V gene has CDR1 SGHTA and CDR2 FQGNSA. Here the CDR3 reads CASSLDAGGTETQYF. DNA for the CDR3: TGTGCCAGCAGCTTAGACGCGGGGGGGACGGAGACCCAGTACTTC.

This clonotype was detected ten times or more. This chain uses TRBV28 with TRBJ1-4, with D uncertain. Germline CDR1 reads MDHEN; CDR2 reads SYDVKM. The CDR3 extends over 15 amino acids. V was cut by 3 bases and J by 3 bases, with 11 bases left in between. CDR3 protein: CASSLTARANEKLFF. The CDR3 DNA follows: TGTGCCAGCAGTTTGACGGCAAGGGCTAATGAAAAACTGTTTTTT.

This clonotype was seen many times. The CDR3 is CASGDRTDRAYEQYF. CDR3 nucleotide sequence: TGTGCCAGCGGGGATAGGACGGACCGGGCCTACGAGCAGTACTTC. The V call is TRBV6-1, the J call TRBJ2-7; no firm D call. Germline V gene sequence: CDR1 MNHNS, CDR2 SASEGT. Trimming left V 8 bases short and J 2 bases short, with 19 bases between. CDR3 size: 15 residues.

Ten or more counts support this clonotype. The chain couples TRBV6-1 to TRBJ1-6; no clear D gene. Germline lookup yields CDR1 MNHNS and CDR2 SASEGT. The V and J ends lost 3 bases and 5 bases respectively, with 11 bases between them. CDR3 length: 15 residues. CDR3 sequence (DNA): TGTGCCAGCAGTGAGGTCGCGGGGAATAATTCACCCCTCCACTTT. It yields the protein CASSEVAGNNSPLHF.

This clonotype was counted ten times or more. The chain joins TRBV7-2 to TRBJ1-3; D is undetermined. V dropped 6 bases and J dropped 4 bases, with 4 bases sitting between them. This CDR3 has 11 amino acids. Germline V gene data show CDR1 as SGHTA and CDR2 as FQGNSA. CDR3 sequence: CASSIGNTIYF. The CDR3 DNA reads TGTGCCAGCAGTATAGGAAACACCATATATTTT.

As for this clonotype: A far more abundant clone sits one base away, making this likely a read error. This CDR3 is CASSFQGREIQYF. DNA of the CDR3: TGTGCCAGCAGTTTCCAGGGGAGGGAGATCCAGTACTTC. The chain is built from TRBV27 and TRBJ2-3; maybe TRBD2 (7 bases). TRBJ2-5 matches the DNA end more closely, so the J call is doubtful. This CDR3 is built from 13 residues. Germline V CDR1 and CDR2: MNHEY, SMNVEV (reference sequence).

This chain connects TRBV12-3 or TRBV12-4 to TRBJ2-1; 9 nucleotides match TRBD1. The CDR3 is made up of 14 amino acids. The V segment lost 9 bases and the J segment 3 bases; nucleotides outside the gene matches: 6. CDR3 loop: CASGTGSVYNEQFF. CDR3 sequence (DNA): TGTGCCAGTGGGACAGGGTCCGTCTACAATGAGCAGTTCTTC.

This clonotype was detected only a few times. This sequence joins TRBV7-6 and TRBJ2-1; TRBD2 agrees at 9 bases. V lost 1 base and J lost 4; bases outside the gene matches: 5. The CDR3 has 16 amino acids. Germline CDR1 and CDR2: SGHVS and FNYEAQ. This chain's CDR3 is CASSLGASGVYNEQFF. The CDR3 DNA sequence: TGTGCCAGCAGCTTAGGGGCTAGCGGGGTTTACAATGAGCAGTTCTTC.

This clonotype was found many times. V gene TRBV29-1 combines with J gene TRBJ2-3, with 7 bases matching TRBD2. Trimming took 1 base from V and 5 from J; bases not matched to a gene: 3. The CDR3 runs 13 residues. Germline CDR1 and CDR2: SQVTM and ANQGSEA. CDR3 sequence: CSVEGGSEDTQYF. CDR3 DNA: TGCAGCGTTGAAGGCGGGAGTGAAGATACGCAGTATTTT.

Notes on this clonotype: A read error is likely here: a far larger clone is one base away. The rearrangement uses TRBV28 and TRBJ2-3; possibly TRBD1 or TRBD2 for D (5 bases each). V lost 3 bases, J lost 1 base, and 11 bases lay in between. This CDR3 contains 15 residues. In germline, CDR1 is MDHEN, CDR2 SYDVKM. CDR3 protein: CASSLGVSRTDTQYF. CDR3 DNA sequence: TGTGCCAGCAGTTTGGGGGTCTCCCGCACAGATACGCAGTATTTT. Supplemented by reference TRBV28 and TRBJ2-3, the full variable domain reads DVKVTQSSRYLVKRTGEKVFLECVQDMDHENMFWYRQDPGLGLRLIYFSYDVKMKEKGDIPEGYSVSREKKERFSLILESASTNQTSMYLCASSLGVSRTDTQYFGPGTRLTVL.

The V call is TRBV5-5, the J call TRBJ1-5, with D possibly TRBD1 on 6 matching bases. There are 16 residues in the CDR3. V lost 4 bases to trimming and J lost 0 bases, with 14 bases between them. CDR1 and CDR2 from the germline V gene are SGHKS and YYEKEE (reference sequence). DNA of the CDR3: TGTGCCAGCAGCCCGAGGGCAGGGGATAGCAATCAGCCCCAGCATTTT. Its translation is CASSPRAGDSNQPQHF. Looking up the rest from reference TRBV5-5 and TRBJ1-5 gives the full variable domain: DAGVTQSPTHLIKTRGQQVTLRCSPISGHKSVSWYQQVLGQGPQFIFQYYEKEERGRGNFPDRFSARQFPNYSSELNVNALLLGDSALYLCASSPRAGDSNQPQHFGDGTRLSIL.

In this sample, this clonotype turned up many times. This sequence joins TRBV18 and TRBJ2-3; maybe TRBD1 (5 bases). V shed 4 bases and J shed 2 bases, with 7 bases lying between them. From germline, CDR1 is KGHSH and CDR2 LQKENI. This CDR3 spans 13 amino acids. CDR3 loop: CASSLGHTDTQYF. For the CDR3, the DNA is TGTGCCAGCTCACTCGGACACACAGATACGCAGTATTTT.

Note on this clonotype: Mismatch with germline at one junction end may stem from a read error. The rearrangement joins TRBV7-2 to TRBJ2-1; 8 bases match TRBD2. Per germline, CDR1 SGHTA and CDR2 FQGNSA. The CDR3 runs to 15 residues. CDR3 sequence: CTSSSQVAGQLEQSF. The CDR3 DNA sequence: TGTACCAGCAGCTCCCAAGTAGCGGGGCAATTGGAGCAGTCCTTC.

This clonotype turned up a few times. With a much larger clone just one base away, this may be a read error. This chain connects TRBV12-3 or TRBV12-4 to TRBJ2-7; D unclear. The CDR3 is 13 amino acids. Trimming removed 7 bases from V and 3 bases from J, with 13 bases in between. The CDR3 reads CASTFLGLYEQYF. CDR3 in DNA: TGTGCCAGCACTTTCCTCGGGCTCTACGAGCAGTACTTC.

The chain employs TRBV7-2 and TRBJ2-7; 7 bases are a match to TRBD2. The V and J ends lost 6 bases and 2 bases, in that order; junction bases with no gene match: 13. The CDR3 covers 16 residues. The V gene's germline CDR1 is SGHTA and CDR2 FQGNSA. CDR3 loop: CASSGPSGRGAYEQYF. For the CDR3, the DNA is TGTGCCAGCAGTGGCCCTTCGGGACGGGGGGCCTACGAGCAGTACTTC.

The count of this clonotype is one. This rearrangement joins TRBV7-2 to TRBJ2-3; 8 positions agree with TRBD1. CDR1 is SGHTA, CDR2 FQGNSA, per germline. CDR3 length equals 14 residues. The ends lost 5 bases at V and 5 bases at J; junction bases unmatched: 6. As DNA, the CDR3 is TGTGCCAGCAGCCAGGACAGGGCGGGAGATACGCAGTATTTT. Protein product: CASSQDRAGDTQYF.

In its sample, this clonotype was seen many times. The chain recombines TRBV20-1 with TRBJ2-7, with 7 nucleotides matching TRBD2. Germline V gene sequence: CDR1 DFQATT, CDR2 SNEGSKA (reference sequence). This CDR3 spans 13 amino acids. Trimming at V came to 3 bases and at J to 4 bases, leaving 6 bases not matched to a gene. The CDR3 DNA reads as TGCAGTGCTAGGGGGAGGGCCAGATACGAGCAGTACTTC. As protein: CSARGRARYEQYF.

This clonotype was seen repeatedly, ten times or more. The chain employs TRBV19 and TRBJ1-5; 7 nucleotides align to TRBD1. The J segment lost 1 base and the V segment lost 7 bases, leaving 4 bases of the junction unmatched. CDR1 is LNHDA, CDR2 SQIVND, per germline (reference sequence). This CDR3 has 14 residues. CDR3 nucleotide sequence: TGTGCCAGTACCGTGACAGGGAGCAATCAGCCCCAGCATTTT. Translated, it gives CASTVTGSNQPQHF.

This clonotype has a handful of counts. The rearrangement uses TRBV24-1 and TRBJ2-1; 8 nucleotides agree with TRBD2. The CDR3 contains 13 residues. Per germline, CDR1 KGHDR and CDR2 SFDVKD. Unmatched junction bases numbered 11, after V lost 9 bases and J lost 11 bases. The CDR3 sequence: CATGTSQAGKQFF. CDR3 sequence (DNA): TGTGCCACCGGGACTAGTCAAGCGGGGAAGCAGTTCTTC.

This clonotype was observed at least ten times. This chain uses TRBV6-1 with TRBJ2-7, with D uncertain. The germline gives CDR1 MNHNS, CDR2 SASEGT. The CDR3 contains 12 residues. Trimming cost V 4 bases and J 2 bases, with 6 bases left between them. The CDR3 sequence: CASSVTTYEQYF. CDR3 bases: TGTGCCAGCAGTGTAACCACCTACGAGCAGTACTTC.

J is TRBJ2-5 and V is TRBV12-3 or TRBV12-4; 10 nucleotides align to TRBD1. The CDR3 runs 17 residues. The junction had 14 bases not matched to a gene; V was cut back by 6 bases and J by 4 bases. CDR3 coding DNA: TGTGCCAGCAGCGCAGACACCGGGACAGGGGAGGGAGAGACCCAGTACTTC. Translating gives CASSADTGTGEGETQYF.

This clonotype showed up many times. The chain couples TRBV7-2 to TRBJ2-3, with 7 bases aligning to TRBD1. Losses at the gene ends were 4 bases for V and 7 bases for J; bases not matched to a gene: 2. Germline CDR1 is SGHTA and CDR2 is FQGNSA. This CDR3 comprises 12 residues. This CDR3 is CASSSRGYTQYF. In DNA, the CDR3 is TGTGCCAGCAGCTCCAGGGGGTATACGCAGTATTTT.

This sequence joins TRBV6-2 or TRBV6-3 and TRBJ2-2; TRBD2 agrees at 7 bases. The CDR3 totals 16 residues. Germline-derived CDR1 and CDR2 are MNHEY and SVGEGT. V shed 5 bases, J shed 3 bases, and the junction held 9 bases outside the gene matches. The CDR3 loop reads CASSEPGRGDTGELFF. Here the CDR3 DNA reads TGTGCCAGCAGTGAGCCGGGACGGGGGGACACCGGGGAGCTGTTTTTT.

Ten or more counts support this clonotype. The chain joins TRBV7-2 to TRBJ2-7; 7 bases agree with TRBD2. CDR1 and CDR2 from the germline V gene are SGHTA and FQGNSA. With V trimmed by 3 bases and J by 2 bases, 10 bases remained unmatched. There are 16 residues in the CDR3. The CDR3 loop reads CASSFPVKGGPYEQYF. CDR3 nucleotides: TGTGCCAGCAGCTTTCCTGTCAAGGGAGGGCCCTACGAGCAGTACTTC.

Many counts were recorded for this clonotype. The genes are TRBV15 and TRBJ2-1; perhaps TRBD1 as D (6 bases). Germline V gene sequence: CDR1 LNHNV, CDR2 YYDKDF (reference sequence). V lost 0 bases and J lost 7, with 13 bases in between. The CDR3 totals 15 residues. The CDR3 DNA sequence: TGTGCCACCAGCAGAGACAGGGGTGGATTGAATGAGCAGTTCTTC. Residues: CATSRDRGGLNEQFF.

This clonotype was counted ten times or more. This chain joins TRBV12-3 or TRBV12-4 and TRBJ1-5; D gene unclear. V shed 5 bases and J shed 0 bases, with 8 bases lying between them. The CDR3 extends over 14 amino acids. CDR3 nucleotides: TGTGCCAGCAGTCCGGGAGCTAGCAATCAGCCCCAGCATTTT. Protein sequence: CASSPGASNQPQHF.

This clonotype was detected ten times or more. J is TRBJ2-5 and V is TRBV20-1, with D perhaps TRBD2 (5 bases). This CDR3 spans 14 amino acids. V was shortened by 4 bases and J by 2 bases, with 14 bases between the two germline ends. Germline-derived CDR1 and CDR2 are DFQATT and SNEGSKA (reference sequence). The chain's CDR3 is CSANGMTRQETQYF. CDR3 DNA: TGCAGTGCTAACGGGATGACACGTCAAGAGACCCAGTACTTC.

This clonotype was counted many times. V gene TRBV3-1 combines with J gene TRBJ2-2; possible D gene TRBD1, 6 bases. Germline V lookup: CDR1 LGHDT, CDR2 YNNKEL (reference sequence). This CDR3 has 16 residues. The V end lost 2 bases, the J end lost 6 bases, and 16 bases lay between the germline ends. The CDR3 is CASSQRAQGRAGELFF. The CDR3 region has the DNA TGTGCCAGCAGCCAAAGGGCCCAGGGGCGGGCCGGGGAGCTGTTTTTT.